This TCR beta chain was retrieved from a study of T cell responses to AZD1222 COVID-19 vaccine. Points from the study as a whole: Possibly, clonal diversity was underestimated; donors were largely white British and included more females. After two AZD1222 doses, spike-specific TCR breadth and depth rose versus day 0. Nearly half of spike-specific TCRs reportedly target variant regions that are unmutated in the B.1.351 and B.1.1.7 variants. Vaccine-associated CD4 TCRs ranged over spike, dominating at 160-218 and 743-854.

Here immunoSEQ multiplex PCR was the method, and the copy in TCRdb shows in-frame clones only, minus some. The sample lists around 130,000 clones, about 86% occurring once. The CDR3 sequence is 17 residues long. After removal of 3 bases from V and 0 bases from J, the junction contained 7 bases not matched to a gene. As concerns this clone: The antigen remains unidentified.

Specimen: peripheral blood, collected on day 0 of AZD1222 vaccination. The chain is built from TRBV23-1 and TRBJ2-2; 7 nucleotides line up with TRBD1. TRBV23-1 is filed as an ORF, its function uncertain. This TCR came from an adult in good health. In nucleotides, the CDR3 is TGCGCCAGCAGTCATACAGGGGCAGACACGAACACCGGGGAGCTGTTTTTT. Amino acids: CASSHTGADTNTGELFF.